Shown below are 24 T cell receptor beta chains from a single sample sequenced in a study of blood T cell repertoires in COVID-19 (dated by TCRdb to 2019 to 2021). Libraries were constructed by the immunoSEQ multiplex PCR assay. What TCRdb holds here is the immuneACCESS table cut down to in-frame rearrangements. Part of the clones is not present; checked against another copy, under half of the missing clones reflect an unresolved V gene, and the others are unexplained. For this sample there are some 120,000 clones; around 81% appear just once. Over 9.5% of the sample is held by the ten biggest clonotypes. Sequencing was performed on peripheral blood. The receptors come from a human donor in a cohort sampled during active COVID-19.

This rearrangement joins TRBV28 to TRBJ1-2, with TRBD1 matching 11 bases. CDR1 is MDHEN and CDR2 is SYDVKM in the germline V gene. The CDR3 covers 15 residues. J lost 4 bases, V lost 5 bases, and 6 bases had no gene match. This CDR3 is CASSPPGQGVYGYTF. The CDR3 nucleotides are TGTGCCAGCAGTCCTCCGGGACAGGGGGTCTATGGCTACACCTTC.

This chain uses TRBV29-1 with TRBJ2-3; possible D gene TRBD1, 6 bases. Trimming cost V 4 bases and J 5 bases, with 10 bases left between them. This CDR3 is 12 amino acids long. Germline assignment: CDR1 SQVTM and CDR2 ANQGSEA. In DNA form, the CDR3 reads TGCAGCGTTGCCAGGGGAGTAGATACGCAGTATTTT. This codes for CSVARGVDTQYF.

This chain connects TRBV29-1 to TRBJ1-1; 9 bases are a match to TRBD1. The junction had 8 bases not matched to a gene; V was cut back by 5 bases and J by 1 base. Germline V gene lookup returns CDR1 SQVTM and CDR2 ANQGSEA. This CDR3 has 15 residues. CDR3 sequence: CSVSGTGSSNTEAFF. CDR3 nucleotide sequence: TGCAGCGTTTCCGGGACAGGGTCCTCGAACACTGAAGCTTTCTTT.

This clone was counted between two and nine times. This chain connects TRBV28 to TRBJ1-2; 9 bases agree with TRBD1. This CDR3 has 13 amino acids. Trimming took 7 bases from V and 3 from J; bases not matched to a gene: 3. Germline V lookup: CDR1 MDHEN, CDR2 SYDVKM. Written as DNA, the CDR3 is TGTGCCAGCACGGACAGGGGCTACTATGGCTACACCTTC. Residues: CASTDRGYYGYTF.

The chain joins TRBV7-2 to TRBJ2-7, with 7 bases lining up with TRBD1. Trimming cost V 7 bases and J 0 bases; bases outside gene matches: 12. This CDR3 has 16 amino acids. CDR1 and CDR2 from the germline V gene are SGHTA and FQGNSA. The CDR3 DNA follows: TGTGCCAGCACCCCGCGACAGGGTCTAAACTCCTACGAGCAGTACTTC. This translates into CASTPRQGLNSYEQYF. Drawing the rest from reference TRBV7-2 and TRBJ2-7, the complete variable domain is GAGVSQSPSNKVTEKGKDVELRCDPISGHTALYWYRQSLGQGLEFLIYFQGNSAPDKSGLPSDRFSAERTGGSVSTLTIQRTQQEDSAVYLCASTPRQGLNSYEQYFGPGTRLTVT.

V gene TRBV5-1 combines with J gene TRBJ2-3; weak D call: TRBD1 (6 bases). CDR1 and CDR2 from the germline V gene are SGHRS and YFSETQ. V was pared by 4 bases and J by 3 bases, with 9 bases between. The CDR3 loop spans 13 amino acids. As DNA, the CDR3 is TGCGCCAGCAGCCCAGGGGAAACAGATACGCAGTATTTT. Translated, it gives CASSPGETDTQYF.

V gene TRBV15 combines with J gene TRBJ2-6; 9 positions match TRBD1. The CDR3 is 17 residues long. J lost 4 bases, V lost 6 bases, and 10 bases had no gene match. Germline V gene lookup returns CDR1 LNHNV and CDR2 YYDKDF (reference sequence). The DNA for the CDR3 is TGTGCCACCAGATCAATACAGGGGGCGGTGGGGGCCAACGTCCTGACTTTC. It specifies CATRSIQGAVGANVLTF.

The rearrangement links TRBV9 to TRBJ2-1; TRBD2 agrees at 7 bases. CDR1 and CDR2 (germline): SGDLS, YYNGEE. The CDR3 spans 15 residues. V shed 0 bases, J shed 2 bases, and the junction held 2 bases outside the gene matches. CDR3 sequence (DNA): TGTGCCAGCAGCGTAGCTAGCGGAACCTACAATGAGCAGTTCTTC. Amino acid sequence: CASSVASGTYNEQFF.

This clone was observed a single time. The chain couples TRBV6-5 to TRBJ2-7; D is ambiguous. The CDR3 extends over 16 amino acids. Looked up from germline, CDR1 is MNHEY and CDR2 is SVGAGI. V was shortened by 0 bases and J by 0 bases, with 12 bases between the two germline ends. The CDR3 is CASSYSLPISSYEQYF. The CDR3 nucleotides read TGTGCCAGCAGTTACTCTCTGCCGATCAGCTCCTACGAGCAGTACTTC.

This chain uses TRBV19 with TRBJ1-2, with D possibly being TRBD1 (5 bases). The CDR3 has 14 residues. The V gene lost 3 bases and the J gene lost 5 bases, with 13 bases spanning the gap. Germline values: CDR1 LNHDA, CDR2 SQIVND (reference sequence). The DNA of the CDR3 is TGTGCCAGTAGTATTCTGACAGACCTATATGGCTACACCTTC. Its protein is CASSILTDLYGYTF.

The chain joins TRBV7-2 to TRBJ2-7, with TRBD2 matching 7 bases. Germline CDR1 is SGHTA and CDR2 is FQGNSA. Trimming removed 3 bases from V and 3 bases from J; junction bases left unmatched: 5. The CDR3 runs to 14 residues. CDR3 sequence: CASSLWGGSYEQYF. The CDR3 DNA follows: TGTGCCAGCAGCTTGTGGGGGGGTAGCTACGAGCAGTACTTC.

The chain combines TRBV6-2 or TRBV6-3 with TRBJ2-7; 7 bases align to TRBD1. Trimming cost V 4 bases and J 3 bases; bases outside gene matches: 12. Looked up from germline, CDR1 is MNHEY and CDR2 is SVGEGT. The CDR3 has 16 amino acids. The CDR3 loop reads CASSSFNRGGFYEQYF. CDR3 DNA sequence: TGTGCCAGCAGTTCCTTCAACAGGGGTGGTTTCTACGAGCAGTACTTC.

This clone is a singleton in its sample. The V gene is TRBV9, the J gene TRBJ2-7; 10 nucleotides agree with TRBD2. With V trimmed by 7 bases and J by 7 bases, 11 bases remained unmatched. Germline-derived CDR1 and CDR2 are SGDLS and YYNGEE. The CDR3 loop spans 14 amino acids. CDR3 loop: CASGRSGGAGEQYF. The CDR3 DNA reads TGTGCCAGCGGGAGGAGCGGGGGGGCCGGGGAGCAGTACTTC.

This rearrangement joins TRBV18 to TRBJ2-1; D is undetermined. This CDR3 is 13 amino acids long. With 3 bases removed from V and 3 bases from J, the gap between germline ends came to 6 bases. CDR1 and CDR2 (germline): KGHSH, LQKENI. The CDR3 is CASSPADYNEQFF. The CDR3 nucleotides read TGTGCCAGCTCACCCGCGGACTACAATGAGCAGTTCTTC.

This clone has just one count. The chain employs TRBV30 and TRBJ2-7; D is undetermined. The CDR3 contains 11 residues. V was cut by 1 base and J by 6 bases, with 7 bases left in between. The V gene's germline CDR1 is GTSNPN and CDR2 SVGIG (reference sequence). The CDR3 sequence is CAWSGPSEQYF. The CDR3 bases are TGTGCCTGGAGTGGGCCCAGCGAGCAGTACTTC. Using reference TRBV30 and TRBJ2-7 for the parts outside the CDR3, the full variable domain is SQTIHQWPATLVQPVGSPLSLECTVEGTSNPNLYWYRQAAGRGLQLLFYSVGIGQISSEVPQNLSASRPQDRQFILSSKKLLLSDSGFYLCAWSGPSEQYFGPGTRLTVT.

V and J are TRBV15 and TRBJ2-1, with 9 bases identical to TRBD1. Germline assignment: CDR1 LNHNV and CDR2 YYDKDF (reference sequence). The CDR3 loop spans 16 amino acids. With 1 base clipped from V and 10 bases from J, the junction kept 11 bases outside the gene matches. The CDR3 loop reads CATSRVIRTGESEQFF. CDR3 coding DNA: TGTGCCACCAGCAGAGTTATCAGGACAGGGGAGTCGGAGCAGTTCTTC. Based on the CDR3 plus reference TRBV15 and TRBJ2-1, the full variable domain is DAMVIQNPRYQVTQFGKPVTLSCSQTLNHNVMYWYQQKSSQAPKLLFHYYDKDFNNEADTPDNFQSRRPNTSFCFLDIRSPGLGDTAMYLCATSRVIRTGESEQFFGPGTRLTVL.

V gene TRBV5-1 combines with J gene TRBJ1-5; TRBD1 agrees at 8 bases. Trimming at V came to 4 bases and at J to 2 bases, leaving 8 bases not matched to a gene. The CDR3 has 16 residues. Per germline, CDR1 SGHRS and CDR2 YFSETQ. This CDR3 is CASSEDRAGGNQPQHF. Here the CDR3 DNA reads TGCGCCAGCAGCGAGGACAGGGCCGGTGGCAATCAGCCCCAGCATTTT.

The chain couples TRBV28 to TRBJ2-3, with 9 bases lining up with TRBD1. The V and J ends lost 6 bases and 4 bases, in that order; junction bases with no gene match: 5. CDR1 and CDR2 from the germline V gene are MDHEN and SYDVKM. The CDR3 consists of 14 residues. The CDR3 loop is CASREDRGPDTQYF. The CDR3, as DNA: TGTGCCAGCAGGGAGGACAGGGGCCCAGATACGCAGTATTTT.

V is TRBV9 and J is TRBJ2-1; 11 positions match TRBD2. CDR1 SGDLS and CDR2 YYNGEE come from the germline V gene. CDR3 length: 16 residues. V shed 0 bases and J 6 bases; nucleotides not matched to a gene: 5. The CDR3 region has the DNA TGTGCCAGCAGCGTAGCTCCGACTAGCGGGACCAATGAGCAGTTCTTC. Its protein product is CASSVAPTSGTNEQFF.

The rearrangement uses TRBV7-8 and TRBJ1-5; tentatively, D is TRBD1 (5 bases). V shed 5 bases and J shed 2 bases, with 16 bases lying between them. Germline V lookup: CDR1 SGHVS, CDR2 FQNEAQ. This CDR3 spans 16 amino acids. The CDR3 bases are TGTGCCAGCAGCCACCCAGGGAGGAGGGGCAATCAGCCCCAGCATTTT. Protein product: CASSHPGRRGNQPQHF.

A few counts support this clone. This chain joins TRBV3-1 (or the pseudogene TRBV3-2) and TRBJ2-2, with 11 nucleotides matching TRBD1. The V gene end was trimmed by 4 bases and the J gene end by 9 bases; junction bases not matched to a gene: 4. Germline CDR1 LGHDT, CDR2 YNNKEL (reference sequence). The CDR3 covers 14 residues. CDR3 loop: CASSPGQGVRELFF. The CDR3 coding sequence is TGTGCCAGCAGCCCGGGACAGGGGGTCCGGGAGCTGTTTTTT.

The chain is built from TRBV5-6 and TRBJ1-5, with D tentatively TRBD1 (6 bases). This CDR3 is 14 amino acids long. Germline loops: CDR1 SGHDT, CDR2 YYEEEE. The germline V and J ends were trimmed by 4 bases and 4 bases, with 12 bases remaining between them. CDR3: CASSIQGLNQPQHF. The CDR3 coding sequence is TGTGCCAGCAGCATACAGGGATTGAATCAGCCCCAGCATTTT. Supplemented by reference TRBV5-6 and TRBJ1-5, the full variable domain reads DAGVTQSPTHLIKTRGQQVTLRCSPKSGHDTVSWYQQALGQGPQFIFQYYEEEERQRGNFPDRFSGHQFPNYSSELNVNALLLGDSALYLCASSIQGLNQPQHFGDGTRLSIL.

V usage is TRBV2 and J usage is TRBJ2-7; perhaps TRBD1 as D (6 bases). The V gene's germline CDR1 is SNHLY and CDR2 FYNNEI. Trimming took off 7 bases at V and 0 bases at J, with 16 bases between the two ends. The CDR3 contains 15 residues. Here the CDR3 DNA reads TGTGCCAGCATCCATGGGACATTAAGCTCCTACGAGCAGTACTTC. Translated: CASIHGTLSSYEQYF.

The rearrangement links TRBV19 to TRBJ1-5; 7 nucleotides agree with TRBD1. CDR1 LNHDA and CDR2 SQIVND come from the germline V gene (reference sequence). The V segment lost 7 bases and the J segment 7 bases; nucleotides outside the gene matches: 10. The CDR3 is 14 amino acids. CDR3 region: CASTNDREAQPQHF. The CDR3, as DNA: TGTGCCAGTACCAACGACAGGGAGGCCCAGCCCCAGCATTTT.